This passage covers 17 T cell receptor beta chains from one sample sequenced in a study of T cells in women clearing cervical HPV infection. The assay was immunoSEQ multiplex PCR, and TCRdb's table has in-frame clones only and misses some. This listing includes 18,000 or so clones. What was sequenced was blood buffy coat. These receptors were taken from a woman between 18 and 70 years old with a cervical HPV16 infection that either progressed to CIN3+ or cleared (not recorded which).

A note on this clone: The missing CDR3 end, 3 residues past where the read stops, is filled in from the germline J gene. The chain uses TRBV29-1 and TRBJ1-1; D gene uncertain. CDR1 is SQVTM and CDR2 is ANQGSEA in the germline V gene. Trimming took 5 bases from V and 1 from J, leaving 11 bases between them. The length of the CDR3 is 13 residues. The sequenced CDR3 bases are TGCAGCGTTCAGGCTCCTCAGAACACTGAA. As protein: CSVQAPQNTE. The full CDR3 protein is CSVQAPQNTEAFF.

Remarks on this clone: The sequenced fragment ends 3 residues before the CDR3 boundary, so the rest is inferred from the germline J gene. This chain links TRBV6-2 or TRBV6-3 with TRBJ2-5; D is possibly TRBD1 (5 bases). This CDR3 contains 13 residues. V was trimmed by 5 bases and J by 0 bases, leaving 7 bases between them. Germline lookup yields CDR1 MNHEY and CDR2 SVGEGT. The CDR3 loop is CASSNRYQETQYF. Incomplete CDR3 DNA: TGTGCCAGCAGTAACAGGTACCAAGAGACC.

Of note for this clone: The read ends 3 residues shy of where the CDR3 ends; the end is completed using the germline J gene. The chain carries TRBV28 and TRBJ2-3; 10 bases line up with TRBD1. Germline CDR1 and CDR2: MDHEN and SYDVKM. This CDR3 contains 15 residues. V lost 8 bases to trimming and J lost 1 base; unmatched junction nucleotides: 6. The CDR3 DNA, read in part, is TGTGCCAGCTCTCCCGGGACAGGGGGCACAGATACG. Residues: CASSPGTGGTDT. The whole CDR3 protein reads CASSPGTGGTDTQYF.

A note on this clone: With the read ending 3 residues before the CDR3 end, the germline J gene is used to fill in that end. The gene calls are TRBV11-2 and TRBJ1-4; D is possibly TRBD1 (6 bases). This CDR3 is 15 amino acids long. V was cut by 3 bases and J by 7 bases, with 15 bases left in between. Germline CDR1 and CDR2: SGHAT and FQNNGV. The CDR3: CASSFTDRISEKLFF. The part of the CDR3 DNA that was read is TGTGCCAGCAGCTTCACCGACAGGATAAGTGAAAAA.

With respect to this clone: Read coverage stops 3 residues before the CDR3 terminus; the germline J gene supplies the remainder. This sequence joins TRBV29-1 and TRBJ1-4; TRBD1 might be the D (5 bases). Trimming took 3 bases from V and 8 from J, leaving 13 bases between them. Germline V gene sequence: CDR1 SQVTM, CDR2 ANQGSEA. This CDR3 has 13 residues. The sequenced part of the CDR3 DNA is TGCAGCGTTGATTCGGGGGTGGGGGAAAAA. Encoded protein: CSVDSGVGEK. The full CDR3 sequence reads CSVDSGVGEKLFF.

To note about this clone: The CDR3 goes on 3 residues after the read ends, and that part is filled in from the germline J gene. The chain recombines TRBV30 with TRBJ2-2; the match to TRBD1 covers 9 bases. Germline V CDR1 and CDR2: GTSNPN, SVGIG (reference sequence). The V segment lost 5 bases and the J segment 5 bases; nucleotides outside the gene matches: 6. This CDR3 region has 14 residues. The sequenced part of the CDR3 DNA is TGTGCCTGGTCACAGGGGGCGCGGACCGGGGAG. This gives the protein CAWSQGARTGE. The whole CDR3 sequence is CAWSQGARTGELFF. Variable domain in full (rest from reference TRBV30 and TRBJ2-2): SQTIHQWPATLVQPVGSPLSLECTVEGTSNPNLYWYRQAAGRGLQLLFYSVGIGQISSEVPQNLSASRPQDRQFILSSKKLLLSDSGFYLCAWSQGARTGELFFGEGSRLTVL.

The sequenced CDR3 bases are TGTGCCAGCAGCCTACCCCCCCTCTACGAG. This encodes CASSLPPLYE. The whole CDR3 sequence reads CASSLPPLYEQYF. V gene TRBV7-9 combines with J gene TRBJ2-7; D is uncertain. The CDR3 is cut off 3 residues early in the read; its end comes from the germline J gene. The CDR3 is 13 amino acids. With 5 bases removed from V and 3 bases from J, the gap between germline ends came to 11 bases. CDR1 is SEHNR and CDR2 is FQNEAQ in the germline V gene (reference sequence).

Remarks on this clone: The CDR3 end is not reached by the read, which stops 3 residues before it; the germline J gene fills it in. The chain couples TRBV19 to TRBJ1-2; the match to TRBD1 covers 8 bases. Germline lookup yields CDR1 LNHDA and CDR2 SQIVND (reference sequence). The CDR3 is 15 residues long. CDR3 bases read: TGTGCCAGTAGTACGGCCGGGACAGGAACCAATGAC. It translates to CASSTAGTGTND. The CDR3 in its entirety is CASSTAGTGTNDYTF. Filled out from reference TRBV19 and TRBJ1-2, the complete variable domain reads DGGITQSPKYLFRKEGQNVTLSCEQNLNHDAMYWYRQDPGQGLRLIYYSQIVNDFQKGDIAEGYSVSREKKESFPLTVTSAQKNPTAFYLCASSTAGTGTNDYTFGSGTRLTVV.

A note on this clone: The CDR3 is cut off 3 residues early in the read; its end comes from the germline J gene. The V call is TRBV6-4, the J call TRBJ1-2; 10 nucleotides line up with TRBD1. V shed 4 bases and J 6 bases; nucleotides not matched to a gene: 2. The length of the CDR3 is 13 residues. Germline CDR1 reads MRHNA; CDR2 reads SNTAGT. The CDR3 bases that were read are TGTGCCAGCAGTGGGACAGGGGGTCATGGC. Protein: CASSGTGGHG. The whole CDR3 sequence is CASSGTGGHGYTF.

In regard to this clone: The missing CDR3 end, 3 residues past where the read stops, is filled in from the germline J gene. The chain uses TRBV28 and TRBJ1-2; TRBD1 is a possible D gene (5 bases). Between the trimmed V and J ends, which lost 4 bases and 1 base, there was a span of 7 bases. Per the germline V gene, CDR1 is MDHEN and CDR2 is SYDVKM. The CDR3 runs to 13 residues. The sequenced part of the CDR3 DNA is TGTGCCAGCAGTTCAGGGAATAACTATGGC. Residues: CASSSGNNYG. The full CDR3 protein reads CASSSGNNYGYTF.

For this clone: Coverage ceases 3 residues before the CDR3 finishes, and the germline J gene fills in the end. This chain connects TRBV29-1 to TRBJ1-2, with 7 bases matching TRBD1. The CDR3 is 11 amino acids. From germline, CDR1 is SQVTM and CDR2 ANQGSEA. J lost 2 bases, V lost 6 bases, and 0 bases had no gene match. Incomplete CDR3 DNA: TGCAGCGTGGGACAGAACTATGGC. This translates into CSVGQNYG. Given in full, the CDR3 is CSVGQNYGYTF. Using reference TRBV29-1 and TRBJ1-2 for the parts outside the CDR3, the full variable domain is SAVISQKPSRDICQRGTSLTIQCQVDSQVTMMFWYRQQPGQSLTLIATANQGSEATYESGFVIDKFPISRPNLTFSTLTVSNMSPEDSSIYLCSVGQNYGYTFGSGTRLTVV.

Comment on this clone: The read ends 3 residues before the CDR3 terminus; that terminus is restored from the germline J gene. J is TRBJ2-7 and V is TRBV14; a weak D match, TRBD2 (5 bases). The CDR3 totals 14 residues. The germline V gene has CDR1 SGHDN and CDR2 FVKESK. Trimming removed 1 base from V and 3 bases from J, with 10 bases in between. CDR3 amino acids: CASSQGLRNYEQYF. Incomplete CDR3 DNA: TGTGCCAGCAGCCAAGGACTAAGGAACTACGAG.

A remark on this clone: The missing CDR3 end, 3 residues past where the read stops, is filled in from the germline J gene. V gene TRBV6-2 or TRBV6-3 combines with J gene TRBJ2-1; perhaps TRBD2 as D (5 bases). V lost 5 bases to trimming and J lost 8 bases, with 25 bases between them. Germline V lookup: CDR1 MNHEY, CDR2 SVGEGT. The CDR3 covers 17 residues. CDR3 bases read: TGTGCCAGCAGTAACCGGGGATTTTCACCAGCCGGGTATGAG. It codes for CASSNRGFSPAGYE. The CDR3 in full is CASSNRGFSPAGYEQFF.

Concerning this clone itself: The CDR3 end falls 3 residues outside the read, so it is completed with the germline J gene. The chain joins TRBV28 to TRBJ1-4; 9 positions agree with TRBD1. The CDR3 covers 14 residues. J lost 7 bases, V lost 5 bases, and 5 bases had no gene match. Germline V CDR1 and CDR2: MDHEN, SYDVKM. The DNA read from the CDR3 is TGTGCCAGCAGTAAGACAGGGGGTCGTGAAAAA. Amino acids: CASSKTGGREK. Given in full, the CDR3 is CASSKTGGREKLFF.

With regard to this clone: The sequence runs out 3 residues before the end of the CDR3; the remainder is reconstructed from the germline J gene. The rearrangement links TRBV27 to TRBJ2-7; a possible D gene is TRBD2 (5 bases). The CDR3 loop spans 12 amino acids. The germline V and J ends were trimmed by 8 bases and 3 bases, with 11 bases remaining between them. Germline-derived CDR1 and CDR2 are MNHEY and SMNVEV (reference sequence). CDR3 DNA (partial): TGTGCCAGCGGTGCTAGCATCTACGAG. It yields the protein CASGASIYE. The full CDR3 reads CASGASIYEQYF.

As concerns this clone: From the germline J gene comes the end of the CDR3, since the read stops 3 residues before it. The V gene is TRBV20-1, the J gene TRBJ2-5, with 8 bases aligning to TRBD1. V lost 5 bases, J lost 1 base, and 6 bases stayed unmatched. This CDR3 is built from 14 residues. Per the germline V gene, CDR1 is DFQATT and CDR2 is SNEGSKA (reference sequence). CDR3 residues: CSAPPGTGQETQYF. CDR3 bases read: TGCAGTGCTCCGCCGGGGACAGGCCAAGAGACC.

About this clone: Mismatch with germline at one junction end may stem from a read error. The sequenced CDR3 bases are TGTGCTAGCAGCTTAGCGCAGGGGGACGAG. It codes for CASSLAQGDE. The entire CDR3 sequence reads CASSLAQGDEQYF. The rearrangement links TRBV7-7 to TRBJ2-7, with 7 bases identical to TRBD1. The CDR3 end is not reached by the read, which stops 3 residues before it; the germline J gene fills it in. The CDR3 sequence is 13 residues long. CDR1 is SSHAT, CDR2 FNYEAQ, per germline (reference sequence).